Listed here are 30 T cell receptor beta chains from one sample, sequenced in a study of T cells in Graves' hyperthyroidism and ophthalmopathy. Amplified TCR beta CDR3 regions came from RNA transcripts. Primed by the HTBI set, a first-round RT-PCR was run on the TCR CDR3. TCRdb re-called the multiplex PCR reads with MiXCR, one entry per CDR3 protein. The sample contains over 200,000 distinct CDR3 sequences, roughly 18% of which appear only once. Sequencing used blood. The receptors were sampled from a man aged 45-65 years with Graves' hyperthyroidism.

J is TRBJ2-7 and V is TRBV15, with D perhaps TRBD1 or TRBD2 (6 bases each). The CDR3 is 14 residues long. The germline V and J ends were trimmed by 3 bases and 3 bases, with 12 bases remaining between them. The germline CDR1 and CDR2 sequences are LNHNV and YYDKDF (reference sequence). The CDR3 spells CATSSLKGGYEQYF. CDR3 nucleotide sequence: TGTGCCACCAGCAGCCTTAAGGGGGGCTACGAGCAGTACTTC.

The chain has TRBV7-2 and TRBJ1-2, with D possibly TRBD1 on 5 matching bases. The CDR3 runs to 13 residues. The V and J ends lost 5 bases and 2 bases respectively, with 9 bases between them. Germline CDR1 is SGHTA and CDR2 is FQGNSA. CDR3 loop: CASSQDKNYGYTF. DNA for the CDR3: TGTGCCAGCAGCCAGGACAAAAACTATGGCTACACCTTC.

This clonotype was seen repeatedly, ten times or more. This chain uses TRBV2 with TRBJ2-1, with TRBD2 matching 10 bases. From germline, CDR1 is SNHLY and CDR2 FYNNEI. The V segment lost 9 bases and the J segment 1 base; nucleotides outside the gene matches: 6. The CDR3 runs to 15 residues. The CDR3 loop is CASGASGSSYNEQFF. In DNA, the CDR3 is TGTGCCAGTGGGGCTAGCGGGAGTTCCTACAATGAGCAGTTCTTC.

This clonotype was observed many times. The chain has TRBV18 and TRBJ1-1, with D possibly being TRBD1 (5 bases). Germline-derived CDR1 and CDR2 are KGHSH and LQKENI. This CDR3 region has 13 residues. V was trimmed by 3 bases and J by 7 bases, leaving 12 bases between them. The CDR3 sequence: CASSPGRRVEAFF. CDR3 DNA: TGTGCCAGCTCACCGGGGCGGAGAGTTGAAGCTTTCTTT. The entire variable domain, with the rest obtained from reference TRBV18 and TRBJ1-1, is as follows: NAGVMQNPRHLVRRRGQEARLRCSPMKGHSHVYWYRQLPEEGLKFMVYLQKENIIDESGMPKERFSAEFPKEGPSILRIQQVVRGDSAAYFCASSPGRRVEAFFGQGTRLTVV.

In this sample, this clonotype turned up a few times. This rearrangement joins TRBV27 to TRBJ2-2; D gene unclear. CDR1 is MNHEY and CDR2 is SMNVEV in the germline V gene (reference sequence). The CDR3 spans 14 residues. Deletions cut 3 bases from V and 2 bases from J, with 7 bases between. DNA for the CDR3: TGTGCCAGCAGTTTCGGCAGCAACACCGGGGAGCTGTTTTTT. This gives the protein CASSFGSNTGELFF.

The chain employs TRBV29-1 and TRBJ2-7, with 10 bases matching TRBD1. The CDR3 is 14 amino acids. V dropped 6 bases and J dropped 3; count of bases not matched to a gene: 8. CDR1 SQVTM and CDR2 ANQGSEA come from the germline V gene. The CDR3 nucleotides read TGCAGCGTCTCCCTGGGGACAGGGGTCTACGAGCAGTACTTC. Amino acid sequence: CSVSLGTGVYEQYF.

This clonotype was found many times. The chain joins TRBV30 to TRBJ1-2, with D possibly matching TRBD1 (5 bases). CDR3 size: 12 residues. V dropped 1 base and J dropped 4 bases, with 7 bases sitting between them. Germline CDR1 reads GTSNPN; CDR2 reads SVGIG (reference sequence). As DNA, the CDR3 is TGTGCCTGGAGTGGACAGTCCTATGGCTACACCTTC. Translated, it gives CAWSGQSYGYTF.

This clonotype has at least ten counts. The V and J genes are TRBV12-3 or TRBV12-4 and TRBJ2-1, with 7 bases that match TRBD2. The CDR3 is made up of 12 amino acids. Germline trimming cut 4 bases from V and 10 bases from J; bases unmatched to any gene: 4. The CDR3 DNA follows: TGTGCCAGCAGTTGGACTAGGTCCGAGCAGTTCTTC. Its translation: CASSWTRSEQFF.

The CDR3 nucleotides read TGCGCCAGCAGCTTAGGACAAGTCACCGGGGAGCTGTTTTTT. Translating it yields CASSLGQVTGELFF. The chain has TRBV4-1 and TRBJ2-2, with TRBD1 as a possible D gene (5 bases). CDR3 size: 14 residues. Per germline, CDR1 MGHRA and CDR2 YSYEKL. Trimming removed 5 bases at V and 4 bases at J, with 11 bases between.

This clonotype was seen repeatedly, ten times or more. The rearrangement joins TRBV7-9 to TRBJ2-1; 14 positions match TRBD2. The V segment lost 5 bases and the J segment 7 bases; nucleotides outside the gene matches: 7. Germline V gives CDR1 SEHNR, CDR2 FQNEAQ (reference sequence). The CDR3 loop spans 16 amino acids. CDR3 region: CASSGAGTSGRNEQFF. CDR3 coding DNA: TGTGCCAGCAGCGGCGCCGGGACTAGCGGGAGAAATGAGCAGTTCTTC.

The chain has TRBV19 and TRBJ2-7; D is possibly TRBD2 (5 bases). V dropped 4 bases and J dropped 6 bases, with 10 bases sitting between them. In germline, CDR1 is LNHDA, CDR2 SQIVND (reference sequence). This CDR3 has 12 amino acids. For the CDR3, the DNA is TGTGCCAGTAGTAGGGAACGGGGCGAGCAGTACTTC. Its protein product is CASSRERGEQYF. The full variable domain, in which reference TRBV19 and TRBJ2-7 provide the parts outside the CDR3, is DGGITQSPKYLFRKEGQNVTLSCEQNLNHDAMYWYRQDPGQGLRLIYYSQIVNDFQKGDIAEGYSVSREKKESFPLTVTSAQKNPTAFYLCASSRERGEQYFGPGTRLTVT.

Remarks on this clonotype: A much larger clone sits a single nucleotide away, making a read error possible. This sequence joins TRBV10-3 and TRBJ2-5, with D perhaps matching TRBD1 or TRBD2 (5 bases each). Germline CDR1 reads ENHRY; CDR2 reads SYGVKD. The CDR3 has 12 residues. The germline V and J ends were trimmed by 10 bases and 2 bases, with 11 bases remaining between them. The DNA of the CDR3 is TGTGCCACCCCGGGACCTCAAGAGACCCAGTACTTC. Its protein is CATPGPQETQYF.

This clonotype was detected a few times. V usage is TRBV5-4 and J usage is TRBJ1-1; TRBD1 aligns across 9 bases. CDR3 length equals 15 residues. Unmatched junction bases numbered 8, after V lost 5 bases and J lost 3 bases. Germline V CDR1 and CDR2: SGHNT, YYREEE (reference sequence). The CDR3 here is CASREQGARDTEAFF. The CDR3 nucleotides read TGTGCCAGCAGAGAACAGGGGGCGCGGGACACTGAAGCTTTCTTT.

This clonotype appeared many times. The chain recombines TRBV28 with TRBJ2-2; no clear D. In germline, CDR1 is MDHEN, CDR2 SYDVKM. The V end lost 5 bases, the J end lost 0 bases, and 13 bases lay between the germline ends. CDR3 length: 16 amino acids. CDR3 loop: CASSDWILANTGELFF. DNA for the CDR3: TGTGCCAGCAGTGACTGGATCCTCGCGAACACCGGGGAGCTGTTTTTT.

The genes are TRBV2 and TRBJ2-2; D remains ambiguous. V lost 2 bases and J 6 bases, leaving 7 bases between the germline ends. This CDR3 is 13 amino acids long. Germline V gives CDR1 SNHLY, CDR2 FYNNEI. The CDR3 DNA sequence: TGTGCCAGCAGTGAACGGCTAGCCGGGGAGCTGTTTTTT. Its protein is CASSERLAGELFF.

In its sample, this clonotype was seen many times. V and J are TRBV11-2 and TRBJ2-1; 11 positions agree with TRBD2. Germline V lookup: CDR1 SGHAT, CDR2 FQNNGV. Germline trimming cut 5 bases from V and 7 bases from J; bases unmatched to any gene: 4. The length of the CDR3 is 14 residues. This chain's CDR3 is CASSISGRANEQFF. CDR3 nucleotide sequence: TGTGCCAGCAGCATTAGCGGGAGGGCTAATGAGCAGTTCTTC.

This clonotype has ten or more counts. The genes are TRBV28 and TRBJ1-1; D call uncertain. Germline loops: CDR1 MDHEN, CDR2 SYDVKM. V gave up 3 bases and J gave up 7 bases, with 15 bases separating them. The CDR3 sequence is 14 residues long. The CDR3 loop reads CASSLTNIQVEAFF. The CDR3 region has the DNA TGTGCCAGCAGTTTGACCAACATCCAGGTTGAAGCTTTCTTT.

This clonotype was found many times. The rearrangement links TRBV25-1 to TRBJ2-6; D not resolved. This CDR3 is 17 amino acids long. With 5 bases removed from V and 0 bases from J, the gap between germline ends came to 14 bases. From germline, CDR1 is MGHDK and CDR2 SYGVNS. The chain's CDR3 is CASSPAGRISGANVLTF. The CDR3 coding sequence is TGTGCCAGCAGTCCCGCCGGTCGAATCTCTGGGGCCAACGTCCTGACTTTC.

DNA for the CDR3: TGTGCCGGCAACCCGAGACGGGGTTCCGGGGAGCTGTTTTTT. It specifies CAGNPRRGSGELFF. The J gene is TRBJ2-2, the V gene TRBV13; possibly TRBD2 for D (5 bases). The germline V and J ends were trimmed by 11 bases and 6 bases, with 19 bases remaining between them. Germline V gene sequence: CDR1 PRHDT, CDR2 FYEKMQ (reference sequence). The CDR3 has 14 amino acids.

This clonotype was observed a handful of times. This chain connects TRBV20-1 to TRBJ2-7; 13 bases agree with TRBD2. Per the germline V gene, CDR1 is DFQATT and CDR2 is SNEGSKA (reference sequence). Germline trimming cut 3 bases from V and 0 bases from J; bases unmatched to any gene: 2. The CDR3 is made up of 15 amino acids. The CDR3 is CSASGLAGASYEQYF. The CDR3 DNA sequence: TGCAGTGCTAGCGGACTAGCGGGAGCCTCCTACGAGCAGTACTTC.

This clonotype has a count of ten or more. The chain carries TRBV11-3 and TRBJ2-5; possibly TRBD1 for D (6 bases). The CDR3 is 16 amino acids. The germline gives CDR1 SGHNT, CDR2 YENEEA. Between the trimmed V and J ends, which lost 5 bases and 2 bases, there was a span of 18 bases. This chain's CDR3 is CASSQPVIRGQETQYF. CDR3 sequence (DNA): TGTGCCAGCAGCCAACCGGTCATAAGGGGGCAAGAGACCCAGTACTTC.

There are many counts of this clonotype. V gene TRBV20-1 combines with J gene TRBJ1-2; possibly TRBD1 for D (5 bases). CDR1 is DFQATT, CDR2 SNEGSKA, per germline (reference sequence). This CDR3 region has 14 residues. The V end was cut by 0 bases, the J end by 5 bases, with 13 bases between. Here the CDR3 DNA reads TGCAGTGCTAGAGAGACAGACGGACCATATGGCTACACCTTC. This translates into CSARETDGPYGYTF.

V gene TRBV20-1 combines with J gene TRBJ2-2; TRBD2 might be the D (5 bases). CDR1 is DFQATT and CDR2 is SNEGSKA in the germline V gene (reference sequence). V was shortened by 6 bases and J by 6 bases, with 17 bases between the two germline ends. This CDR3 comprises 14 residues. The CDR3 is CSAFAGGAAGELFF. CDR3 nucleotides: TGCAGTGCCTTCGCCGGAGGTGCGGCCGGGGAGCTGTTTTTT.

This clonotype was observed a handful of times. V usage is TRBV20-1 and J usage is TRBJ2-2, with 8 positions matching TRBD2. V trimming: 2 bases; J trimming: 13 bases; junction bases outside the gene matches: 21. Germline lookup yields CDR1 DFQATT and CDR2 SNEGSKA (reference sequence). The CDR3 spans 17 residues. The CDR3 bases are TGCAGTGCTAGAAGGCCTGTAGCGGGGCTCGAGAATATGGGGCTGTTTTTT. It yields the protein CSARRPVAGLENMGLFF.

This clonotype was detected only a few times. The gene calls are TRBV4-2 and TRBJ2-1; 11 bases are a match to TRBD2. Germline-derived CDR1 and CDR2 are LGHNA and YNFKEQ. The CDR3 spans 12 residues. This CDR3 is CALAGVYNEQFF. The CDR3 DNA is TGTGCACTAGCGGGAGTTTACAATGAGCAGTTCTTC.

The sample holds many counts of this clonotype. The rearrangement joins TRBV7-8 to TRBJ2-3; D is possibly TRBD2 (5 bases). Trimming removed 1 base from V and 9 bases from J, with 11 bases in between. CDR1 is SGHVS, CDR2 FQNEAQ, per germline. This CDR3 has 13 amino acids. In DNA, the CDR3 is TGTGCCAGCAGCTTAGAAGAGGGTACAACGCAGTATTTT. This codes for CASSLEEGTTQYF.

This clonotype has at least ten counts. This chain joins TRBV4-2 and TRBJ1-1; no reliable D call. The V and J ends lost 1 base and 0 bases respectively, with 9 bases between them. Germline CDR1 is LGHNA and CDR2 is YNFKEQ. The CDR3 runs 15 residues. The CDR3 region has the DNA TGTGCCAGCAGCCAAGGGCCCGGCGTGAACACTGAAGCTTTCTTT. Translation gives CASSQGPGVNTEAFF.

V usage is TRBV7-3 and J usage is TRBJ2-4; 7 bases align to TRBD1. Germline values: CDR1 SGHTA, CDR2 FQGTGA. The CDR3 loop spans 13 amino acids. Trimming removed 3 bases from V and 7 bases from J; junction bases left unmatched: 3. Written as DNA, the CDR3 is TGTGCCAGCAGCTTTGACAGGGCTAACATTCAGTACTTC. As protein: CASSFDRANIQYF.

This clonotype has a count of ten or more. This chain joins TRBV18 and TRBJ2-3; possible D gene TRBD1, 5 bases. This CDR3 has 13 residues. The V and J ends lost 3 bases and 6 bases respectively, with 10 bases between them. The germline CDR1 and CDR2 sequences are KGHSH and LQKENI. Here the CDR3 DNA reads TGTGCCAGCTCACCGCAGGGCAGGGATACGCAGTATTTT. The encoded protein is CASSPQGRDTQYF.

As regards this clonotype: Compared with germline, one end of the junction differs, possibly owing to a read error. This chain uses TRBV12-5 with TRBJ2-2, with D tentatively TRBD2 (5 bases). This CDR3 is 16 amino acids long. Germline CDR1 reads LGHNT; CDR2 reads FRNRAP. Here the CDR3 DNA reads TGTGCTAGTGGTTTGGTACTAGGCTCCCTCACCCGGGAGCTGTTTTTT. Translation: CASGLVLGSLTRELFF. The whole variable domain, filled in from reference TRBV12-5 and TRBJ2-2, reads DARVTQTPRHKVTEMGQEVTMRCQPILGHNTVFWYRQTMMQGLELLAYFRNRAPLDDSGMPKDRFSAEMPDATLATLKIQPSEPRDSAVYFCASGLVLGSLTRELFFGEGSRLTVL.